The rows below give T cell receptor beta chains drawn from one sample of a study of somatic mutations in cytotoxic T cells in rheumatoid arthritis. Using immunoSEQ multiplex PCR, the repertoire was profiled, and TCRdb retains in-frame clones only, with some absent. The sample lists about 18,000 clones; about four fifths were seen once. Material: CD8+ T cells sorted from blood. The receptors come from an adult with rheumatoid arthritis. Each CDR3 is given with its conserved first and last residue. D genes are given only for firm matches. The size field is filled for only some rows; it gives once, few, many or a size class.

CDR3aa,CDR3nt,d_gene,v_gene,j_gene,abundance
CASSAGTRSYEQYF,TGTGCCAGCAGTGCCGGGACCCGGTCCTACGAGCAGTACTTC,NA,TRBV27,TRBJ2-7,few
CASSDLGGPSGANVLTF,TGTGCCAGCAGTGACCTAGGGGGACCTTCTGGGGCCAACGTCCTGACTTTC,NA,TRBV6-1,TRBJ2-6,NA
CASSKRQGWGEKLFF,TGTGCCAGCAGTAAAAGACAGGGGTGGGGTGAAAAACTGTTTTTT,TRBD1,TRBV6-6,TRBJ1-4,NA
CASSQDNGYSPLHF,TGCGCCAGCAGCCAAGATAACGGGTATTCACCCCTCCACTTT,NA,TRBV4-1,TRBJ1-6,NA
CASSLPGTYEQYF,TGCGCCAGCAGCTTGCCAGGGACGTACGAGCAGTACTTC,NA,TRBV5-1,TRBJ2-7,NA
CASSLGGNGKNIQYF,TGTGCCAGCAGCTTAGGGGGTAACGGCAAAAACATTCAGTACTTC,NA,TRBV13,TRBJ2-4,NA
CASSYYGPGNTEAFF,TGTGCCAGCAGTTACTATGGGCCGGGGAACACTGAAGCTTTCTTT,NA,TRBV6-5,TRBJ1-1,NA
CASSQDRGSNQPQHF,TGTGCCAGCAGCCAGGACAGGGGGAGCAATCAGCCCCAGCATTTT,TRBD1,TRBV5-8,TRBJ1-5,NA
CASNIVEQYF,TGTGCCAGCAACATCGTCGAGCAGTACTTC,NA,TRBV2,TRBJ2-7,NA
CASTLTGNTIYF,TGTGCCAGCACCCTTACTGGAAACACCATATATTTT,NA,TRBV6-6,TRBJ1-3,NA
CASSSRSGGGGTDTQYF,TGTGCCAGCAGCTCACGATCCGGGGGTGGAGGAACAGATACGCAGTATTTT,NA,TRBV11-3,TRBJ2-3,NA
CASSTPAEKLFF,TGTGCCAGCAGTACCCCGGCGGAAAAACTGTTTTTT,NA,TRBV7-2,TRBJ1-4,once
CASSLSTPNYNSPLHF,TGTGCCAGCAGTTTATCTACCCCAAACTATAATTCACCCCTCCACTTT,NA,TRBV27,TRBJ1-6,NA